These T cell receptor beta chains were read from a single sample in a study of shared clonotypes between healthy human individuals. The assay was immunoSEQ multiplex PCR, and TCRdb's table has in-frame clones only and misses some. The sample includes 800,000 or so clones, about 96% seen only once; the top ten take over 0.2%. The specimen was naive CD8+ T cells sorted from blood. These receptors were obtained from a young man in good health. The CDR3 runs from the conserved cysteine through the conserved F or W. Each record gives: V gene, D gene, CDR3 protein. The D gene is left open where the match is weak.

TRBV28	.	CASTDEGEKLFF
TRBV7-2	TRBD1	CASSFKSGTGVYEQYF
TRBV7-9	.	CASSFGPNQPQHF
TRBV27	.	CASSRRQTSNTEAFF
TRBV30	.	CAWSLRRANEKLFF
TRBV4-1	.	CASLSRQGREDTQYF
TRBV4-1	.	CASSHPQGISTDTQYF
TRBV28	TRBD2	CASSLDSGTAYNEQFF
TRBV6-4	.	CASSDYGMIYGTHEQYF
TRBV5-1	TRBD1	CASMPLGTGVPTDTQYF
TRBV27	.	CASSYSPLLNQPQHF
TRBV19	.	CASIGSTGELFF
TRBV2	.	CASNSVLEKLFF
TRBV11-3	.	CASSYHDKGSTDTQYF
TRBV7-6	TRBD2	CASSLRRGTSGSYNEQFF
TRBV9	TRBD2	CASSEGLAGEDEQFF
TRBV11-3	.	CASSLGASYEQYF
TRBV2	TRBD2	CASRLTSGTYNEQFF
TRBV7-7	.	CASSAVLVGGELFF
TRBV29-1	.	CSVEGRGQGSDYEQYF
TRBV28	.	CASSLDSDQPQHF
TRBV6-4	.	CASSVYAGPYNEQFF
TRBV19	TRBD2	CASGPSGRTDTQYF
TRBV7-9	.	CASSLAKGTRDIQYF
TRBV6-1	TRBD1	CASSPRDRLGETQYF
TRBV13	.	CASSSGPLGNEQFF
TRBV11-2	.	CASSLGWEKLFF
TRBV7-9	TRBD1	CASSQTQGAGTEAFF
TRBV27	.	CASSLDRSAETQYF
TRBV5-6	TRBD2	CASSSATSGRAEQYF
TRBV27	.	CASSLTPGQRYEQYF
TRBV7-9	.	CASSPEVEQFF
TRBV28	TRBD1	CASSRDRGTEAFF
TRBV19	.	CASSPGAGYEQYF
TRBV5-1	TRBD1	CASKVTGAHEQYF
TRBV16	TRBD1	CASSQSLTGGSYEQYF
TRBV5-6	.	CASSLGNPYEQYF
TRBV7-8	.	CASSRDEYYEQYF
TRBV4-3	.	CASSQDDSSKDTQYF
TRBV7-6	.	CASSLVGDGNQPQHF
TRBV29-1	TRBD2	CSVEAPAGAIGNEQFF
TRBV9	TRBD2	CASSVGLREGRDEQFF
TRBV6-5	TRBD2	CASSYSTSVNTGELFF
TRBV7-8	TRBD2	CASSLKLAGGLISYNEQFF
TRBV7-9	.	CASSSRRGRVDEQFF
TRBV7-9	.	CASSLFGGVGDTEAFF
TRBV13	.	CASSLTGLGGYTF
TRBV19	.	CASSNYKSSYNEQFF
TRBV6-4	TRBD2	CASSAQPGLALDEQYF
TRBV4-3	TRBD2	CASSQDDRKTGLASEQYF
TRBV7-9	TRBD1	CASSSTGGLYEQYF
TRBV27	TRBD2	CASRLAGGLLEQYF